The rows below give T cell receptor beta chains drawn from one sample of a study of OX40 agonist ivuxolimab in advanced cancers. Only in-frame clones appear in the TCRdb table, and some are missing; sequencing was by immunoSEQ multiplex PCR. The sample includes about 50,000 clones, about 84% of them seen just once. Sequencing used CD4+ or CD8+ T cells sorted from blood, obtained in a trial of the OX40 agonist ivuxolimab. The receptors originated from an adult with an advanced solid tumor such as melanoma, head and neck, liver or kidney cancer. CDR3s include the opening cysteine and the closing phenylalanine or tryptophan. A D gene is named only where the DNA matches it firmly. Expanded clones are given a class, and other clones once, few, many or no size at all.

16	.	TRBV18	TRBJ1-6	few	TGTGCCAGCTCACCACCCGAGGGAGGTTCAAATTCACCCCTCCACTTT	CASSPPEGGSNSPLHF
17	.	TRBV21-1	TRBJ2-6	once	TGTGCCAGCAGAAACCCGGGACAGGTTCCTGGGGCCAACGTCCTGACTTTC	CASRNPGQVPGANVLTF
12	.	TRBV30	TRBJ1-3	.	TGTGCCTGGGCCCTCTCTGGAAACACCATATATTTT	CAWALSGNTIYF
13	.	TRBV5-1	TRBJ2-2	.	TGCGCCAGCAGCTTTGACTACACCGGGGAGCTGTTTTTT	CASSFDYTGELFF
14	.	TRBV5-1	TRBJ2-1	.	TGCGCCAGCGGCCAGGGACATTTGAGAGATGAGCAGTTCTTC	CASGQGHLRDEQFF
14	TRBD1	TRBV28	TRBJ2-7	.	TGTGCCAGCAGTTCCGCGACAGGGACCTACGAGCAGTACTTC	CASSSATGTYEQYF
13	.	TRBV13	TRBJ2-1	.	TGTGCCAGCGGGGACCAGACGAACAATGAGCAGTTCTTC	CASGDQTNNEQFF
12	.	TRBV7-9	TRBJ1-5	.	TGTGCCAGCAATCACGAGGGTCAGCCCCAGCATTTT	CASNHEGQPQHF
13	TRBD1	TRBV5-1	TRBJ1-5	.	TGCGCCAGCAGCCCAGGGGGCGGTCAGCCCCAGCATTTT	CASSPGGGQPQHF
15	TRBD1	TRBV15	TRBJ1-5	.	TGTGCCACCAGCAGAGAGGGACAGCCCAATCAGCCCCAGCATTTT	CATSREGQPNQPQHF
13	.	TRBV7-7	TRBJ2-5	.	TGTGCTAGCAGCTTAGAATCAGGCGAGACCCAGTACTTC	CASSLESGETQYF
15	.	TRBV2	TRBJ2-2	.	TGTGCCAGCAGTGTATCGGGGCTGGGGACCGGGGAGCTGTTTTTT	CASSVSGLGTGELFF
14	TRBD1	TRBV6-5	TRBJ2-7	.	TGTGCCAGCACTCTTACAGGGGGCGCCTTCGGGCAGTACTTC	CASTLTGGAFGQYF
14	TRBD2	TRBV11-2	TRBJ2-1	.	TGTGCCAGCAGCTTACCAGGACTAGCGGGGGAGCAGTTCTTC	CASSLPGLAGEQFF
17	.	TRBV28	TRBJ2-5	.	TGTGCCAGCACAAGGTTGGGGGCCCGGGGAAGGCAAGAGACCCAGTACTTC	CASTRLGARGRQETQYF
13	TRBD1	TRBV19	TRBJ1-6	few	TGTGCCAGCTCTGACAGGGGAAAGTCACCCCTCCACTTT	CASSDRGKSPLHF
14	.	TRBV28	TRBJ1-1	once	TGTGCCAGCAGTTCGATACCCCAGGGGACTGAAGCTTTCTTT	CASSSIPQGTEAFF
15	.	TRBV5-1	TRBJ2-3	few	TGCGCCAGCAGTTTACAGGGTTTCGGCACAGATACGCAGTATTTT	CASSLQGFGTDTQYF
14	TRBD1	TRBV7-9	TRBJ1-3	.	TGTGCCAGCAGCCTCACAGGGGTCGGAAACACCATATATTTT	CASSLTGVGNTIYF
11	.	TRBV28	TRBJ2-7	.	TGTGCCAGCACGCAAGGGTACGAGCAGTACTTC	CASTQGYEQYF
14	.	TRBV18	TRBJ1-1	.	TGTGCCAGCTCCCCGGAGGGGTGGGGGCCGGAAGCTTTCTTT	CASSPEGWGPEAFF
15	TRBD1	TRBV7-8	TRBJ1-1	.	TGTGCCAGCAGCTCTCCATTGACAGGGAGAACTGAAGCTTTCTTT	CASSSPLTGRTEAFF
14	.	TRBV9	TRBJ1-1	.	TGTGCCAGCAGCGCCAAGGGGTGGGACACTGAAGCTTTCTTT	CASSAKGWDTEAFF
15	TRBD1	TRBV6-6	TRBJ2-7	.	TGTGCCAGCAGTTCCGAAGGGACAGGAGACTACGAGCAGTACTTC	CASSSEGTGDYEQYF
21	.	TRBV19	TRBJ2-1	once	TGTGCCAGTAGTGGCCCCCATTATTACTCGAACAGGGATAGCTCCTACAATGAGCAGTTCTTC	CASSGPHYYSNRDSSYNEQFF
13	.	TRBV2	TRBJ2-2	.	TGTGCCAGCAGGGAACAGGGCACCGGGGAGCTGTTTTTT	CASREQGTGELFF
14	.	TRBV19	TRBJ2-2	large	TGTGCCAGTAGTATAGCTCTTAACACCGGGGAGCTGTTTTTT	CASSIALNTGELFF
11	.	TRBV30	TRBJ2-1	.	TGTGCCTGCAGGGCTACGAGTGAGCAGTTCTTC	CACRATSEQFF
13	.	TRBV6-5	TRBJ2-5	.	TGTGCCAGCAGTTTGTCTAGTAAAGAGACCCAGTACTTC	CASSLSSKETQYF
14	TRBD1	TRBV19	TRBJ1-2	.	TGTGCCAGTAGTAGGGGACAGGGGCGTTATGGCTACACCTTC	CASSRGQGRYGYTF
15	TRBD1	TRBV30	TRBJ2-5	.	TGTGCCTGGAACGCCCGACAGGGCCGACAAGAGACCCAGTACTTC	CAWNARQGRQETQYF
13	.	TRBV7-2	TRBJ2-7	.	TGTGCCAGCGGACGTGGTAGCGTCGACGAGCAGTACTTC	CASGRGSVDEQYF
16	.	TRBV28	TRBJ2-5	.	TGTGCCAGCAGTCCGCAGCTGGGTATTTCTAAAGAGACCCAGTACTTC	CASSPQLGISKETQYF
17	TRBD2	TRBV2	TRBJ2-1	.	TGTGCCAGCAGTGAGGTCGTTAGCGGGGGTCGGTACAATGAGCAGTTCTTC	CASSEVVSGGRYNEQFF
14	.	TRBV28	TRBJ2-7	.	TGTGCCAGCAGTTTCGACGGCAGGGATTACGAGCAGTACTTC	CASSFDGRDYEQYF
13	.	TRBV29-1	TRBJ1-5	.	TGCAGCGTCCTCCCGTCAAGCAATCAGCCCCAGCATTTT	CSVLPSSNQPQHF
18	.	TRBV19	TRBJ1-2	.	TGTGCCAGTAGTATAAGTGGGCTGAGGACAGCGGAGGAGCTTGGCTACACCTTC	CASSISGLRTAEELGYTF
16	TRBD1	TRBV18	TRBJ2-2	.	TGTGCCAGCTCTCGTGAAGGGACAGCAAACACCGGGGAGCTGTTTTTT	CASSREGTANTGELFF
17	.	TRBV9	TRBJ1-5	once	TGTGCCAGCAGCGGGGTTTGGGAGCAGGTTTACAATCAGCCCCAGCATTTT	CASSGVWEQVYNQPQHF
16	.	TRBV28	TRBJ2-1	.	TGTGCCAGCAACCCGGGTGGGGGGTTGGCCTACAATGAGCAGTTCTTC	CASNPGGGLAYNEQFF
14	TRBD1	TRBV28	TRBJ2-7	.	TGTGCCAGCAGACCGCAGGACAGGGCCTACGAGCAGTACTTC	CASRPQDRAYEQYF
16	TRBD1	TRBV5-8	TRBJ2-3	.	TGTGCCAGCAGGGGATGGACAGGGAGGACTTCAGATACGCAGTATTTT	CASRGWTGRTSDTQYF